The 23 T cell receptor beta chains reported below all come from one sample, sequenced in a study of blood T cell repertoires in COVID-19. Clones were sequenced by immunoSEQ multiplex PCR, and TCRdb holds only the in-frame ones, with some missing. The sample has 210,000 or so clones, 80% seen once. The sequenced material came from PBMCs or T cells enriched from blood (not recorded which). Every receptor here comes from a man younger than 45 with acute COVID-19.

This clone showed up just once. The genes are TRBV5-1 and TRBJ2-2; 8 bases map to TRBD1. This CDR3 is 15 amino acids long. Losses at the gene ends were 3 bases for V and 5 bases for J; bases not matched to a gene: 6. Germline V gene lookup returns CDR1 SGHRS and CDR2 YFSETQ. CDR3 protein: CASSSGQGMTGELFF. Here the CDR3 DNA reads TGCGCCAGCAGCTCAGGACAGGGTATGACCGGGGAGCTGTTTTTT.

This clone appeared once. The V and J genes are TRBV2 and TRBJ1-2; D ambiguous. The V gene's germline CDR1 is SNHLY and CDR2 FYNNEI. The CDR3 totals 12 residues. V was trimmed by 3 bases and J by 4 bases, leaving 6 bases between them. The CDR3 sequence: CASSDLGYGYTF. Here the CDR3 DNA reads TGTGCCAGCAGTGACCTCGGCTATGGCTACACCTTC.

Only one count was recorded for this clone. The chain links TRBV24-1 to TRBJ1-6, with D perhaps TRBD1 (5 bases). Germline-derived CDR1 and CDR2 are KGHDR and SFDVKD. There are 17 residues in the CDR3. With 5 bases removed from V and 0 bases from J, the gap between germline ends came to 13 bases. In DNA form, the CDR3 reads TGTGCCACCAGTGCTCGCAGGGAGGTCTCCTATAATTCACCCCTCCACTTT. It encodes CATSARREVSYNSPLHF.

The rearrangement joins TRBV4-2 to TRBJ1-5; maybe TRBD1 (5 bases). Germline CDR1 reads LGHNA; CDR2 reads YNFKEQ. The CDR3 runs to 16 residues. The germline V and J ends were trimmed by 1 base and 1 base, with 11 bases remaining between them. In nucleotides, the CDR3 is TGTGCCAGCAGCCAAGCGGCAGGGCTCAGCAATCAGCCCCAGCATTTT. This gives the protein CASSQAAGLSNQPQHF.

CDR3 region: CASSEAGITSGNTIYF. The CDR3 coding sequence is TGTGCCAGCAGTGAGGCAGGGATTACCTCTGGAAACACCATATATTTT. The J gene is TRBJ1-3, the V gene TRBV6-1; D perhaps matches TRBD1 (5 bases). The germline gives CDR1 MNHNS, CDR2 SASEGT. V gave up 3 bases and J gave up 0 bases, with 12 bases separating them. This CDR3 spans 16 amino acids.

The DNA of the CDR3 is TGTGCCAGCAGTACAACAGGGGGCGAGCAGTTCTTC. It encodes CASSTTGGEQFF. The chain couples TRBV28 to TRBJ2-1, with 9 bases matching TRBD1. Unmatched junction bases numbered 3, after V lost 5 bases and J lost 10 bases. Germline loops: CDR1 MDHEN, CDR2 SYDVKM. The CDR3 spans 12 residues. Supplemented by reference TRBV28 and TRBJ2-1, the full variable domain reads DVKVTQSSRYLVKRTGEKVFLECVQDMDHENMFWYRQDPGLGLRLIYFSYDVKMKEKGDIPEGYSVSREKKERFSLILESASTNQTSMYLCASSTTGGEQFFGPGTRLTVL.

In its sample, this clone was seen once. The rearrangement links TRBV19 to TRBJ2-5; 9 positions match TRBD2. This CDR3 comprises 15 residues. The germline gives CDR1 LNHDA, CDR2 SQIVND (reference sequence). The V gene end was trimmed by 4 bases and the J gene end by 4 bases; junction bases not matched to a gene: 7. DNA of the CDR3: TGTGCCAGTAGTACGGACGGCGGGAGGGGAGAGACCCAGTACTTC. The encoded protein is CASSTDGGRGETQYF.

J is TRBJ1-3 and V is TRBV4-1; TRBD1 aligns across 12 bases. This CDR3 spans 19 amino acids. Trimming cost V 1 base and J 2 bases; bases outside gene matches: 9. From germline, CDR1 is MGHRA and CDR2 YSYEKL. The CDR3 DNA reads TGCGCCAGCAGCCAAGCCGGGACAGGGGGCCCCTCGACTGGAAACACCATATATTTT. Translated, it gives CASSQAGTGGPSTGNTIYF.

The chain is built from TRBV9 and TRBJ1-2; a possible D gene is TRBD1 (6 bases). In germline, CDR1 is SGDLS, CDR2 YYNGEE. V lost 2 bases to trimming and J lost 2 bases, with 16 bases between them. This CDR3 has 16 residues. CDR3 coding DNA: TGTGCCAGCAGCGTTAACCGGGACACTCTAAACTATGGCTACACCTTC. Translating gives CASSVNRDTLNYGYTF.

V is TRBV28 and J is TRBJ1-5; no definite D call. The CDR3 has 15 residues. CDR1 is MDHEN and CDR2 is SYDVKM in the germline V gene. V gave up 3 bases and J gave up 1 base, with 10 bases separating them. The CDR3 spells CASSFPGPSNQPQHF. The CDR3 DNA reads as TGTGCCAGCAGTTTTCCAGGTCCGAGCAATCAGCCCCAGCATTTT.

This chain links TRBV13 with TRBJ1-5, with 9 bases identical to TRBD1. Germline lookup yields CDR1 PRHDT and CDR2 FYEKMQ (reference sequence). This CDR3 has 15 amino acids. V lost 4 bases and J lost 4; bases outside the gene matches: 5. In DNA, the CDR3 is TGTGCCAGCAGCTCCCGGGACAGGGCGAATCAGCCCCAGCATTTT. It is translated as CASSSRDRANQPQHF.

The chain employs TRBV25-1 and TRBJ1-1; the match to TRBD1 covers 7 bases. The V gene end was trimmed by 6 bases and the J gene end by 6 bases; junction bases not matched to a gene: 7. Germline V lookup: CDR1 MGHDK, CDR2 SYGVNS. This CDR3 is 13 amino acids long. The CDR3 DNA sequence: TGTGCCAGCAGAGGACAGGCTGGGTCTGAAGCTTTCTTT. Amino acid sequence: CASRGQAGSEAFF.

The CDR3 region has the DNA TGTGCCAGCTCACCGTCGTCTCCAGGGCTTAATGAAAAACTGTTTTTT. Amino acid sequence: CASSPSSPGLNEKLFF. V gene TRBV18 combines with J gene TRBJ1-4, with a weak D call TRBD1 (5 bases). Germline V gene data show CDR1 as KGHSH and CDR2 as LQKENI. The length of the CDR3 is 16 residues. V lost 3 bases and J lost 4, with 15 bases in between.

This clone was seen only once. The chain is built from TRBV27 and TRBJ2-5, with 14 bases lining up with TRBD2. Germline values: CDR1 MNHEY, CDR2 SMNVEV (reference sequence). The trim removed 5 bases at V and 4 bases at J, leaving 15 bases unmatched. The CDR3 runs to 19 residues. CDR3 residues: CASSLRSGLAGAGGETQYF. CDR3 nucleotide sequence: TGTGCCAGCAGTCTCCGGTCGGGACTAGCGGGGGCCGGGGGAGAGACCCAGTACTTC.

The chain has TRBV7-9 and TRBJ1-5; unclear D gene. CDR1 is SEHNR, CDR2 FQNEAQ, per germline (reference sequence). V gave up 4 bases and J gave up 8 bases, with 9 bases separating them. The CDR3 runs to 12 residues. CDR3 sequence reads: CASSSDTEPQHF. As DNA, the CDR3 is TGTGCCAGCAGCTCCGACACAGAGCCCCAGCATTTT.

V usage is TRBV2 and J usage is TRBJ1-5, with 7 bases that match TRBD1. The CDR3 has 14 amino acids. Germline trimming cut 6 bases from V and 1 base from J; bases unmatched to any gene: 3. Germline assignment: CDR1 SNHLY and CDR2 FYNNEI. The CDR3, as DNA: TGTGCCAGCAGCCCACAGGGGAGCAATCAGCCCCAGCATTTT. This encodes CASSPQGSNQPQHF.

The CDR3 loop is CASSYSTSYSPLHF. CDR3 DNA sequence: TGTGCCAGCAGTTACTCCACCAGTTATTCACCCCTCCACTTT. The genes are TRBV6-5 and TRBJ1-6; D is unclear. The CDR3 spans 14 residues. Germline V gives CDR1 MNHEY, CDR2 SVGAGI. Trimming took 0 bases from V and 8 from J, leaving 8 bases between them.

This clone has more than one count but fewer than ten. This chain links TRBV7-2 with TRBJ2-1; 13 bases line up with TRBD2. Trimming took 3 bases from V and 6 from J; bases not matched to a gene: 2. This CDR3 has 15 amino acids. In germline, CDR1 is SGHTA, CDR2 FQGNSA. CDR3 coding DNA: TGTGCCAGCAGCTTCGGACTAGCGGGGGTCAATGAGCAGTTCTTC. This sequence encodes CASSFGLAGVNEQFF.

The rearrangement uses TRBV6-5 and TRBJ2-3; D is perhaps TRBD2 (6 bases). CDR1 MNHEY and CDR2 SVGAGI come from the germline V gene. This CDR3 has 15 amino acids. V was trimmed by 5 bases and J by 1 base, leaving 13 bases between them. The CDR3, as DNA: TGTGCCAGCAGTCACAGACTAGGGGGCACAGATACGCAGTATTTT. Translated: CASSHRLGGTDTQYF.

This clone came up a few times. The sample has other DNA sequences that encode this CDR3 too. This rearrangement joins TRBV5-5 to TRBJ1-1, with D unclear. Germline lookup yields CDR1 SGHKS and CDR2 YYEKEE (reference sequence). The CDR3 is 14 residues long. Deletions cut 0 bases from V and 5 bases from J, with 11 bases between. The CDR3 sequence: CASSLGGFGTEAFF. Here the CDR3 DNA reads TGTGCCAGCAGCTTGGGAGGATTTGGGACTGAAGCTTTCTTT.

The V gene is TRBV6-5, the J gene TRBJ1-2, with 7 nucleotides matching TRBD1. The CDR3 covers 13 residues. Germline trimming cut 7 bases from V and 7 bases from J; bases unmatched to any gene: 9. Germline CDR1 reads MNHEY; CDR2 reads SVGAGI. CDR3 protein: CASNSEGAGGYTF. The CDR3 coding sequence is TGTGCCAGCAACTCTGAGGGGGCAGGTGGCTACACCTTC.

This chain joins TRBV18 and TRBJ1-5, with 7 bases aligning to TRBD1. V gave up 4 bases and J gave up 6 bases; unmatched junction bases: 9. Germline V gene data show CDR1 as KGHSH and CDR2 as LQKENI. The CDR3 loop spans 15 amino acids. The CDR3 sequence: CASSQGTAGGQPQHF. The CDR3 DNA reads TGTGCCAGCTCACAAGGGACAGCGGGGGGTCAGCCCCAGCATTTT.

The CDR3 DNA reads as TGTGCCAGCAGTTACTCGGGGCAGGGCTACAATGAGCAGTTCTTC. Protein sequence: CASSYSGQGYNEQFF. V is TRBV6-2 or TRBV6-3 and J is TRBJ2-1, with D maybe TRBD1 (5 bases). The ends were cut back, 0 bases at V and 3 bases at J, with 9 bases in the middle. This CDR3 has 15 residues. Per germline, CDR1 MNHEY and CDR2 SVGEGT.